One and the same sample provided the 20 T cell receptor beta chains below, sequenced in a study of tumor and adjacent non-tumor tissue in lung cancer. No cell sorting was done before RNA was extracted from the tissue. More than 3 cm separated this lung sample from the edge of the tumor. The library came from three nested PCR rounds adapted from ARM-PCR protocols. TCRdb reanalysed the multiplex PCR reads using MiXCR and keeps one entry per CDR3 protein. In the table there are about 75,000 distinct CDR3 sequences, around 70% of which are singletons. Input material: distant non-tumor lung tissue. The receptors stem from a woman aged 50 to 60 with non-small cell lung cancer.

As for this clonotype: This is likely a read error, given that the CDR3 carries no conserved phenylalanine or tryptophan at its end. Here the CDR3 DNA reads TGTGCCAGCAGCCGACAAGGGAGTATCAATCAGCCCCAGCATTCT. This gives the protein CASSRQGSINQPQHS. The chain combines TRBV6-1 with TRBJ1-5; no clear D. CDR1 is MNHNS and CDR2 is SASEGT in the germline V gene. CDR3 size: 15 residues. V was trimmed by 6 bases and J by 3 bases, leaving 15 bases between them.

Concerning this clonotype itself: One end of the junction does not line up with germline, which may come from a read error. The chain has TRBV5-4 and TRBJ2-7; a weak D match, TRBD2 (5 bases). Germline CDR1 SGHNT, CDR2 YYREEE (reference sequence). The CDR3 is 14 residues long. The CDR3 DNA reads as TGTGCCCGCAGCTTGTCGGGATCGCAGCACGAGCAGTACTTC. Its protein is CARSLSGSQHEQYF.

The chain has TRBV6-5 and TRBJ2-7; 9 positions match TRBD1. Germline V gives CDR1 MNHEY, CDR2 SVGAGI. The CDR3 extends over 16 amino acids. Trimming took 10 bases from V and 3 from J; bases not matched to a gene: 16. The CDR3 region is CATTTPSTGQGYEQYF. The CDR3 nucleotides read TGTGCCACCACCACACCATCCACGGGACAGGGCTACGAGCAGTACTTC.

Comments on this clonotype: As the CDR3 is not closed by the conserved phenylalanine or tryptophan, this likely results from a read error. This sequence joins TRBV5-5 and TRBJ2-7; D is possibly TRBD1 (6 bases). This CDR3 comprises 14 residues. Germline V CDR1 and CDR2: SGHKS, YYEKEE (reference sequence). This CDR3 is CANSLTGKTYEQYL. The DNA of the CDR3 is TGTGCCAACAGCTTAACAGGGAAAACCTACGAGCAGTACCTC.

About this clonotype itself: The CDR3 ends on some other residue instead of the conserved phenylalanine or tryptophan, so this is likely a read error. The chain combines TRBV11-2 with TRBJ2-7, with no clear D. This CDR3 has 14 residues. The germline gives CDR1 SGHAT, CDR2 FQNNGV. The CDR3 loop reads CASSLTFWNDEQYI. As DNA, the CDR3 is TGTGCCAGCAGCTTAACCTTTTGGAACGACGAACAGTACATC.

A note on this clonotype: A read error may produce the germline difference seen at one junction end. V and J are TRBV4-3 and TRBJ1-2; TRBD1 might be the D (5 bases). Germline CDR1 and CDR2: LGHNA and YSLEER. The CDR3 is made up of 15 amino acids. The CDR3 loop reads CASNPIHSGRDGDTF. In DNA, the CDR3 is TGCGCCAGCAACCCCATTCATAGTGGCAGGGATGGCGACACCTTC.

Details on this clonotype: This may stem from a read error, because a much larger clone lies one nucleotide away. J is TRBJ1-1 and V is TRBV6-1, with D unresolved. V gave up 4 bases and J gave up 1 base, with 16 bases separating them. Per the germline V gene, CDR1 is MNHNS and CDR2 is SASEGT. The CDR3 runs 16 residues. The CDR3 loop reads CASSGSNRRPNTEAFF. In DNA form, the CDR3 reads TGTGCCAGCAGTGGATCTAATCGAAGGCCGAACACTGAAGCTTTCTTT.

This clonotype has a handful of counts. A much larger clone differs from this one at a single base, so this may be a read error. This chain joins TRBV10-3 and TRBJ2-1; D is unresolved. Deletions cut 11 bases from V and 3 bases from J, with 11 bases between. The germline CDR1 and CDR2 sequences are ENHRY and SYGVKD. This CDR3 comprises 12 residues. CDR3 DNA: TGTGCCTCCAGGAAGGGCTACAATGAGCAGTTCTTC. Translation: CASRKGYNEQFF.

This clonotype was found a few times. The chain links TRBV5-1 to TRBJ2-1; TRBD1 matches 7 bases. The CDR3 is made up of 15 amino acids. CDR1 is SGHRS, CDR2 YFSETQ, per germline. The V segment lost 4 bases and the J segment 8 bases; nucleotides outside the gene matches: 12. In nucleotides, the CDR3 is TGCGCCAGCAGCCATCGGACAGGTAATAATCATGAGCAGTTCTTC. Protein: CASSHRTGNNHEQFF.

This clonotype was counted only a few times. This chain joins TRBV28 and TRBJ2-7; D might be TRBD1 (6 bases). The CDR3 is 14 amino acids. Trimming shortened V by 6 bases and J by 4 bases, and 16 bases separated the two germline ends. Germline assignment: CDR1 MDHEN and CDR2 SYDVKM. The CDR3 loop reads CASRGQISGYEQYF. Here the CDR3 DNA reads TGTGCCAGCAGAGGACAGATCAGTGGGTACGAGCAGTACTTC.

Points on this clonotype: With a much larger clone just one base away, this may be a read error. This rearrangement joins TRBV20-1 to TRBJ1-6; 8 bases match TRBD1. In germline, CDR1 is DFQATT, CDR2 SNEGSKA (reference sequence). V lost 4 bases, J lost 8 bases, and 10 bases stayed unmatched. This CDR3 spans 15 amino acids. CDR3 amino acids: CSATKDRVNDSPLHF. The CDR3 DNA follows: TGCAGTGCTACAAAGGACAGGGTTAATGATTCACCCCTCCACTTT.

Remarks on this clonotype: At one boundary the junction diverges from the germline segment, which might be a read error. The rearrangement uses TRBV6-1 and TRBJ2-2, with D possibly being TRBD2 (5 bases). Germline-derived CDR1 and CDR2 are MNHNS and SASEGT. CDR3 length: 13 amino acids. CDR3 in DNA: TGTGCCAGCCTAGTAGGGAACACCGGGGAGCAGTTTTTT. Translated: CASLVGNTGEQFF.

This clonotype was counted a single time. A much larger clone lies a single base off, so this may be a read error. V gene TRBV4-1 combines with J gene TRBJ2-1, with a tentative D call TRBD2 (5 bases). Germline V gene sequence: CDR1 MGHRA, CDR2 YSYEKL. This CDR3 region has 16 residues. V dropped 0 bases and J dropped 1 base, with 10 bases sitting between them. CDR3 in DNA: TGCGCCAGCAGCCAAGATCCCGGGGAATCCTACAATGAGCAGTTCTTC. Encoded protein: CASSQDPGESYNEQFF.

Comment on this clonotype: At one boundary the junction diverges from the germline segment, which might be a read error. The genes are TRBV20-1 and TRBJ2-1; unclear D gene. Germline CDR1 and CDR2: DFQATT and SNEGSKA (reference sequence). This CDR3 comprises 12 residues. CDR3 region: CSTTLTNNKQFF. CDR3 in DNA: TGCAGTACCACGCTTACCAACAATAAGCAGTTCTTC.

About this clonotype: The junction departs from germline at one end; a sequencing error may be responsible. The chain links TRBV11-1 to TRBJ2-3; 7 bases align to TRBD1. Near its end, the DNA agrees better with TRBJ1-5, so the J call may be wrong. This CDR3 is 14 amino acids long. Germline-derived CDR1 and CDR2 are SGHAT and FQDESV (reference sequence). The CDR3 region has the DNA TGTACCAGCAGCATAACTACAGGGGCTGATACGCAGCATTTT. Translation gives CTSSITTGADTQHF.

The sample holds a few counts of this clonotype. This may be a read error: a much more frequent sequence differs by one nucleotide. The V gene is TRBV20-1, the J gene TRBJ2-5; D call uncertain. There are 11 residues in the CDR3. Germline-derived CDR1 and CDR2 are DFQATT and SNEGSKA (reference sequence). V shed 5 bases and J shed 4 bases, with 8 bases lying between them. The CDR3 spells CSAPSRETQYF. The DNA of the CDR3 is TGCAGTGCTCCATCACGAGAGACCCAGTACTTC.

The rearrangement uses TRBV11-2 and TRBJ2-5; 14 positions agree with TRBD2. The CDR3 contains 18 residues. V lost 6 bases to trimming and J lost 4 bases; unmatched junction nucleotides: 13. The germline gives CDR1 SGHAT, CDR2 FQNNGV. CDR3 sequence (DNA): TGTGCCAGCAGTTCCGGGACTAGCGGGAGAGGATTAGGAGAGACCCAGTACTTC. Its protein is CASSSGTSGRGLGETQYF.

The chain recombines TRBV9 with TRBJ2-5; TRBD2 might be the D (7 bases). V was pared by 0 bases and J by 2 bases, with 11 bases between. CDR1 SGDLS and CDR2 YYNGEE come from the germline V gene. The CDR3 is 15 amino acids. The CDR3: CASSVVQGGQETQYF. CDR3 coding DNA: TGTGCCAGCAGCGTAGTACAGGGAGGGCAAGAGACCCAGTACTTC.

As regards this clonotype: The junction departs from germline at one end; a sequencing error may be responsible. The V and J genes are TRBV29-1 and TRBJ2-1; D gene ambiguous. The CDR3 consists of 15 residues. Looked up from germline, CDR1 is SQVTM and CDR2 is ANQGSEA. The CDR3 sequence is CSVDSPHGSYDEQFF. CDR3 DNA sequence: TGCAGTGTTGATTCTCCCCACGGATCCTACGATGAGCAGTTCTTC.

This clonotype was observed a handful of times. The chain combines TRBV28 with TRBJ1-5, with D possibly matching TRBD1 (5 bases). V lost 7 bases, J lost 2 bases, and 12 bases lay in between. Germline V lookup: CDR1 MDHEN, CDR2 SYDVKM. The CDR3 is made up of 14 amino acids. The CDR3: CASIWGGGNQPQHF. In nucleotides, the CDR3 is TGTGCCAGCATCTGGGGCGGTGGCAATCAGCCCCAGCATTTT.